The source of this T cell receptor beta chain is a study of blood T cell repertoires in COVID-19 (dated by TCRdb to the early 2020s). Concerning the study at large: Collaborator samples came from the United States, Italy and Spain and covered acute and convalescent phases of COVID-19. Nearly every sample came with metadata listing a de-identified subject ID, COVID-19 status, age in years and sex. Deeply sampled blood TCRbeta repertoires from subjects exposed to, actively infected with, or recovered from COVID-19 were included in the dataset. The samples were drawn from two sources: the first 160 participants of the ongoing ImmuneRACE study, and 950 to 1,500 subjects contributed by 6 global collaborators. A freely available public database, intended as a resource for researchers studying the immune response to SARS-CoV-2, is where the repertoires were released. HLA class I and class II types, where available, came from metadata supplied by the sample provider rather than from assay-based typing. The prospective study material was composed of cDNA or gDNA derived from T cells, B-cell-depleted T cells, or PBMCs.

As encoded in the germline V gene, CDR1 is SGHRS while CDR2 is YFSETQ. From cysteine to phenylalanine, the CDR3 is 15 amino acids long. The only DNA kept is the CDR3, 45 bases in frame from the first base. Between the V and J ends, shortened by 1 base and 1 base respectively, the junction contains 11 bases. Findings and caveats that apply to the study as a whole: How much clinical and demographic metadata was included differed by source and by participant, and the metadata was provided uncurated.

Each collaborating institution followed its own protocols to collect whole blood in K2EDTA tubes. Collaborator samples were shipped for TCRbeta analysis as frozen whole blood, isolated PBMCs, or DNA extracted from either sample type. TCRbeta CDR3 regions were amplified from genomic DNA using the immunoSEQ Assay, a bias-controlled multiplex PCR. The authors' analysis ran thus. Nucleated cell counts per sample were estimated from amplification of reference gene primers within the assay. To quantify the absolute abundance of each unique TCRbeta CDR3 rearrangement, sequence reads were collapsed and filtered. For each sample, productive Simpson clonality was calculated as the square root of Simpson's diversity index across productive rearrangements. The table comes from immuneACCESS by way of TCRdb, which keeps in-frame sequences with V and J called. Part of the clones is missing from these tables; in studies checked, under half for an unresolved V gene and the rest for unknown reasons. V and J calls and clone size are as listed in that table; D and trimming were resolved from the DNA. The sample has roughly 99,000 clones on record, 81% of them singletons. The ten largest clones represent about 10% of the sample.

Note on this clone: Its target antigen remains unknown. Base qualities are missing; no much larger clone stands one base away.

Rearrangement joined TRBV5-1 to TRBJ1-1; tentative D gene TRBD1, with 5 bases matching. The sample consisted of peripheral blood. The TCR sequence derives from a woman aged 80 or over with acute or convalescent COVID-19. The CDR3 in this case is CASSLQVGENTEAFF. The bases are TGCGCCAGCAGCTTGCAGGTAGGGGAGAACACTGAAGCTTTCTTT.